This T cell receptor beta chain emerged from a study of T cells in Graves' hyperthyroidism and ophthalmopathy. As for the study in general: Peripheral blood samples were taken at initial diagnosis, prior to any treatment.

There are many counts of this clonotype. The source material, RNA transcripts, was used to amplify TCR beta CDR3 regions. When the TCR CDR3 underwent first-round RT-PCR, the HTBI primer set was used. Each CDR3 protein gets one entry after TCRdb re-called the multiplex PCR reads with MiXCR. This sample has hundreds of thousands of distinct CDR3 sequences, with over 11% found just once. Exclusion of a patient resulted from uncontrolled infection, other autoimmune disease, pregnancy or lactation. Thyroid ultrasound, orbital computed tomography, clinical symptoms, and serum thyroxine and TRAb underpinned diagnoses. It was less than 13 ml of fresh peripheral blood that supplied the PBMCs. Trimming removed 2 bases at V and 3 bases at J, with 19 bases between. Germline loops: CDR1 SGHNT, CDR2 YENEEA. The CDR3 runs to 18 residues.

This sequence originates from a woman in her twenties or thirties with Graves' hyperthyroidism that later progressed to Graves' ophthalmopathy. The sequencing input was blood. This chain connects TRBV11-3 to TRBJ2-2; D uncertain. CDR3 nucleotides: TGTGCCAGCAGCTTATTCAGCAGAGCCCAGCAGTACACCGGGGAGCTGTTTTTT. Its protein product is CASSLFSRAQQYTGELFF.